Detailed here is one TCR beta chain. This record comes from a study of T cell changes during pregnancy in multiple sclerosis. The germline CDR1 and CDR2 sequences are SGHNT and YYREEE (reference sequence). V was shortened by 4 bases and J by 8 bases, with 10 bases between the two germline ends. This CDR3 has 12 residues. Sequenced by immunoSEQ multiplex PCR; TCRdb stores in-frame clones only, minus some. The sample consists of about 80,000 clones, about 91% of them appearing once. This TCR came from a female donor with multiple sclerosis, enrolled in a pregnancy study. Material: peripheral blood, obtained before pregnancy. The chain carries TRBV5-4 and TRBJ2-1; TRBD2 might be the D (5 bases). The CDR3 nucleotides are TGTGCCAGCAGCCTCGGGAAAGATGAGCAGTTCTTC. This sequence encodes CASSLGKDEQFF.